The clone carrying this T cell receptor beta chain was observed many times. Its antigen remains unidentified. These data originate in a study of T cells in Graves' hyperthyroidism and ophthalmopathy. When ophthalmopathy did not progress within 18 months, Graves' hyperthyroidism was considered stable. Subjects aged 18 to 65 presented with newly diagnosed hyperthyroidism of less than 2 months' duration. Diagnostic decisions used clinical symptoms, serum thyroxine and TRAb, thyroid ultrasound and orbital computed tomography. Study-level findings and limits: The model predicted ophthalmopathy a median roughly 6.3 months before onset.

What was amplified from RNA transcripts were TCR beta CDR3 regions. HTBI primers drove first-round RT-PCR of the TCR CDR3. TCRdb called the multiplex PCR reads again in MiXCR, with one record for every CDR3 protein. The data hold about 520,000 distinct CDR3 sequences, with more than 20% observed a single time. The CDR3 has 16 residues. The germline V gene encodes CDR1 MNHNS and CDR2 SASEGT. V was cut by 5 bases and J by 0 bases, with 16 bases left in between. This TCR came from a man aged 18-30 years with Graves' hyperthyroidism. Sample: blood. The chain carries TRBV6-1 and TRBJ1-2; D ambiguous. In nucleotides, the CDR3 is TGTGCCAGCAGTCCCATAGAGGGCCTAGCTAACTATGGCTACACCTTC. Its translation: CASSPIEGLANYGYTF.